These T cell receptor beta chains were read from a single sample in a study of cytomegalovirus exposure and HLA in healthy donors. Only in-frame clones appear in the TCRdb table, and some are missing; sequencing was by immunoSEQ multiplex PCR. The sample includes 300,000 to 400,000 clones, approximately 85% of them seen just once. The sequenced material came from PBMCs. These TCRs come from a man aged 25-45 years in good health and CMV-seronegative. Each CDR3 is given with its conserved first and last residue. The D gene is left open where the match is weak. Size tells how often a clone was seen (once, few, many) or the class of an expanded clone, and some rows leave it out.

clone size: once
V gene: TRBV12-5
J gene: TRBJ1-1
D gene: -
CDR3 DNA: TGTGCTAGTGGCGCTGACCAGGGCACTCGGACTGAAGCTTTCTTT
CDR3 protein: CASGADQGTRTEAFF

clone size: -
V gene: TRBV27
J gene: TRBJ2-7
D gene: TRBD1
CDR3 DNA: TGTGCCAGCAGTCGAACCGGGACAGGGTACGAGCAGTACTTC
CDR3 protein: CASSRTGTGYEQYF

clone size: -
V gene: TRBV25-1
J gene: TRBJ1-4
D gene: -
CDR3 DNA: TGTGCCAGCAGTGAAGTATGGGGGCTTCCGAATGAAAAACTGTTTTTT
CDR3 protein: CASSEVWGLPNEKLFF

clone size: -
V gene: TRBV13
J gene: TRBJ1-4
D gene: TRBD1
CDR3 DNA: TGTGCCAGCAGCTTAACCGGGACAGGGAGGGAAAAACTGTTTTTT
CDR3 protein: CASSLTGTGREKLFF

clone size: -
V gene: TRBV27
J gene: TRBJ1-6
D gene: -
CDR3 DNA: TGTGCCAGCAGTCTCGGGGGGGGGTCCTATAATTCACCCCTCCACTTT
CDR3 protein: CASSLGGGSYNSPLHF

clone size: few
V gene: TRBV18
J gene: TRBJ1-2
D gene: -
CDR3 DNA: TGTGCCAGCTCACCAGACCGGACAGCTGGCTACACCTTC
CDR3 protein: CASSPDRTAGYTF

clone size: -
V gene: TRBV5-1
J gene: TRBJ2-5
D gene: TRBD1
CDR3 DNA: TGCGCCAGCAGCCTAGGGGACAGGCAAGAGACCCAGTACTTC
CDR3 protein: CASSLGDRQETQYF

clone size: -
V gene: TRBV29-1
J gene: TRBJ1-2
D gene: -
CDR3 DNA: TGCAGCGTTGAGGAAGAGGGACTAGCTGACGGCTACACCTTC
CDR3 protein: CSVEEEGLADGYTF

clone size: -
V gene: TRBV7-6
J gene: TRBJ2-7
D gene: -
CDR3 DNA: TGTGCCAGCAGCTACGGGACTTACTACGAGCAGTACTTC
CDR3 protein: CASSYGTYYEQYF

clone size: -
V gene: TRBV18
J gene: TRBJ1-2
D gene: -
CDR3 DNA: TGTGCCAGCTCACCAGGCAGGGAATATGGCTACACCTTC
CDR3 protein: CASSPGREYGYTF

clone size: -
V gene: TRBV6-5
J gene: TRBJ1-1
D gene: -
CDR3 DNA: TGTGCCAGCAGTTCTTGGGGAGGGGCGGACACTGAAGCTTTCTTT
CDR3 protein: CASSSWGGADTEAFF

clone size: -
V gene: TRBV6-6
J gene: TRBJ1-1
D gene: -
CDR3 DNA: TGTGCCAGCAGTTACTCCAGTCGGAGTCCGAACACTGAAGCTTTCTTT
CDR3 protein: CASSYSSRSPNTEAFF

clone size: -
V gene: TRBV7-2
J gene: TRBJ2-5
D gene: -
CDR3 DNA: TGTGCCAGCAGCTTAGGCCTGCTAGGGGAAGAGACCCAGTACTTC
CDR3 protein: CASSLGLLGEETQYF

clone size: -
V gene: TRBV9
J gene: TRBJ1-1
D gene: -
CDR3 DNA: TGTGCCAGCAGCGAATCCCCCCTGACAGGGAACACTGAAGCTTTCTTT
CDR3 protein: CASSESPLTGNTEAFF

clone size: -
V gene: TRBV7-9
J gene: TRBJ1-5
D gene: -
CDR3 DNA: TGTGCCAGCAGCTTGGGAGGGTTAAGCAATCAGCCCCAGCATTTT
CDR3 protein: CASSLGGLSNQPQHF

clone size: -
V gene: TRBV27
J gene: TRBJ1-6
D gene: -
CDR3 DNA: TGTGCCAGCAGTTTCTACCGGGAGTCAAATTCACCCCTCCACTTT
CDR3 protein: CASSFYRESNSPLHF

clone size: -
V gene: TRBV5-4
J gene: TRBJ1-3
D gene: -
CDR3 DNA: TGTGCCAGCAGCTTGGTCCGGGGATATGCAGGAAACACCATATATTTT
CDR3 protein: CASSLVRGYAGNTIYF

clone size: -
V gene: TRBV6-5
J gene: TRBJ1-1
D gene: TRBD1
CDR3 DNA: TGTGCCAGCGTAGGACAGGGGCCTGAAGCTTTCTTT
CDR3 protein: CASVGQGPEAFF

clone size: -
V gene: TRBV19
J gene: TRBJ1-5
D gene: TRBD1
CDR3 DNA: TGTGCCAGTCAATCCGGGACAGGTATATGGCAGCCCCAGCATTTT
CDR3 protein: CASQSGTGIWQPQHF

clone size: -
V gene: TRBV13
J gene: TRBJ2-4
D gene: TRBD1
CDR3 DNA: TGTGCCAGCAGCTCAACCGACAGGGGGCGGAACATTCAGTACTTC
CDR3 protein: CASSSTDRGRNIQYF

clone size: -
V gene: TRBV18
J gene: TRBJ2-2
D gene: -
CDR3 DNA: TGTGCCAGCTCACCACCCTATAGGGGGAACACCGGGGAGCTGTTTTTT
CDR3 protein: CASSPPYRGNTGELFF

clone size: -
V gene: TRBV5-1
J gene: TRBJ2-7
D gene: TRBD1
CDR3 DNA: TGCGCCAGCAGCTTGCTCGGGACAGTCTCTGGCGAGCAGTACTTC
CDR3 protein: CASSLLGTVSGEQYF